The clone carrying this TCR beta chain was counted a single time. In the original workflow: How many nucleated cells were present was estimated from reference gene primer amplification. Assay used: immunoSEQ multiplex PCR; TCRdb lists only in-frame clones, some missing. Clone size and V and J calls were adopted from that table, with D and trimming inferred from the DNA. The profile covers tens of thousands of clones, with around four fifths appearing a single time and around 10% taken by the ten largest. These data originate in a study of blood T cell repertoires in COVID-19. Across the study: COVID-19 samples collected from the United States, Italy and Spain covered acute and convalescent phases. The analysed material was cDNA or gDNA that came from T cells, B-cell-depleted T cells, or PBMCs.

The germline V gene has CDR1 MDHEN and CDR2 SYDVKM. V was trimmed by 3 bases and J by 7 bases, leaving 6 bases between them. The CDR3 contains 11 residues. The chain employs TRBV28 and TRBJ1-2; D possibly corresponds to TRBD1 (5 bases). Specimen: peripheral blood. The receptor was derived from a human donor in a cohort sampled during active COVID-19. The CDR3 reads CASSLGGGYTF. As DNA, the CDR3 is TGTGCCAGCAGTTTGGGGGGTGGCTACACCTTC.